These 20 T cell receptor beta chains were all obtained from the same sample, sequenced in a study of T cells in Graves' hyperthyroidism and ophthalmopathy. Amplified regions were TCR beta CDR3 sequences from RNA transcripts. When the TCR CDR3 underwent first-round RT-PCR, the HTBI primer set was used. TCRdb recomputed calls from the multiplex PCR reads with MiXCR, one row per CDR3 protein. The data contain almost 500,000 distinct CDR3 sequences, about 20% of them singletons. Input material: blood. The receptors were gathered from a woman in her seventies with Graves' ophthalmopathy.

This clonotype showed up many times. This rearrangement joins TRBV29-1 to TRBJ2-7, with D possibly being TRBD1 or TRBD2 (5 bases each). V dropped 4 bases and J dropped 0 bases, with 13 bases sitting between them. The CDR3 runs 14 residues. The germline gives CDR1 SQVTM, CDR2 ANQGSEA. The CDR3 sequence is CSVGPGRTSYEQYF. The DNA for the CDR3 is TGCAGCGTTGGGCCGGGGCGAACCTCCTACGAGCAGTACTTC.

This rearrangement joins TRBV12-3 or TRBV12-4 to TRBJ2-2; 7 positions match TRBD2. With 5 bases clipped from V and 11 bases from J, the junction kept 14 bases outside the gene matches. The CDR3 is 15 amino acids. The CDR3 protein is CASSMYLAASGELFF. The CDR3 bases are TGTGCCAGCAGTATGTATCTAGCGGCCTCTGGTGAGCTGTTTTTT.

V is TRBV4-3 and J is TRBJ2-5; 7 bases map to TRBD2. The CDR3 has 16 amino acids. CDR1 is LGHNA, CDR2 YSLEER, per germline. Losses at the gene ends were 0 bases for V and 5 bases for J; bases not matched to a gene: 9. CDR3 sequence reads: CASSQDRLRGGETQYF. For the CDR3, the DNA is TGCGCCAGCAGCCAAGATAGGCTGCGGGGAGGGGAGACCCAGTACTTC.

A few counts support this clonotype. This chain connects TRBV20-1 to TRBJ2-7, with a possible D match to TRBD2 (6 bases). Germline CDR1 and CDR2: DFQATT and SNEGSKA (reference sequence). Trimming cost V 7 bases and J 1 base, with 20 bases left between them. This CDR3 spans 15 amino acids. The CDR3 DNA follows: TGCAGTGGGGGGAGAGGAGGGGCCCAATCCTACGAGCAGTACTTC. Its protein is CSGGRGGAQSYEQYF.

V usage is TRBV18 and J usage is TRBJ1-1; D is uncertain. V lost 0 bases to trimming and J lost 4 bases, with 12 bases between them. CDR1 and CDR2 (germline): KGHSH, LQKENI. The CDR3 is 15 residues long. Here the CDR3 DNA reads TGTGCCAGCTCACCACCGCGGGCAGGTCCCACTGAAGCTTTCTTT. Amino acids: CASSPPRAGPTEAFF.

This clonotype was observed a handful of times. The gene calls are TRBV6-1 and TRBJ2-5, with TRBD2 matching 10 bases. This CDR3 is 15 amino acids long. Germline V lookup: CDR1 MNHNS, CDR2 SASEGT. V trimming: 6 bases; J trimming: 3 bases; junction bases outside the gene matches: 7. CDR3 loop: CASSPIGLAEETQYF. CDR3 nucleotide sequence: TGTGCCAGCAGCCCAATTGGACTAGCGGAAGAGACCCAGTACTTC.

This clonotype was detected only a few times. V and J are TRBV19 and TRBJ2-7, with 7 nucleotides matching TRBD1. J lost 2 bases, V lost 3 bases, and 7 bases had no gene match. CDR3 length: 15 amino acids. CDR1 is LNHDA, CDR2 SQIVND, per germline (reference sequence). CDR3 region: CASSMSRQGAYEQYF. The DNA for the CDR3 is TGTGCCAGTAGTATGTCTCGCCAGGGGGCCTACGAGCAGTACTTC.

This clonotype was observed a handful of times. The chain is built from TRBV19 and TRBJ2-3; D call uncertain. The CDR3 runs to 16 residues. CDR1 and CDR2 from the germline V gene are LNHDA and SQIVND (reference sequence). V was pared by 1 base and J by 0 bases, with 11 bases between. CDR3 in amino acids: CASSIVPASSTDTQYF. For the CDR3, the DNA is TGTGCCAGTAGTATAGTTCCAGCCTCTAGCACAGATACGCAGTATTTT. Complete variable domain (other parts from reference TRBV19 and TRBJ2-3): DGGITQSPKYLFRKEGQNVTLSCEQNLNHDAMYWYRQDPGQGLRLIYYSQIVNDFQKGDIAEGYSVSREKKESFPLTVTSAQKNPTAFYLCASSIVPASSTDTQYFGPGTRLTVL.

This clonotype was detected many times. The chain has TRBV12-3 or TRBV12-4 and TRBJ2-3; 12 nucleotides line up with TRBD2. The CDR3 totals 15 residues. Unmatched junction bases numbered 0, after V lost 5 bases and J lost 0 bases. This CDR3 reads CASSGLAGSTDTQYF. In DNA form, the CDR3 reads TGTGCCAGCAGTGGACTAGCGGGGAGCACAGATACGCAGTATTTT.

This clonotype appeared a few times. V gene TRBV9 combines with J gene TRBJ1-2; D unclear. V was shortened by 0 bases and J by 1 base, with 10 bases between the two germline ends. The germline V gene encodes CDR1 SGDLS and CDR2 YYNGEE. The CDR3 has 15 amino acids. DNA for the CDR3: TGTGCCAGCAGCGTAGCTACGGAAATTAACTATGGCTACACCTTC. The encoded protein is CASSVATEINYGYTF.

This clonotype was seen many times. The chain has TRBV12-3 or TRBV12-4 and TRBJ2-1, with 7 bases identical to TRBD2. J was trimmed by 1 base and V by 4 bases; bases with no gene match: 7. The CDR3 covers 16 residues. In DNA form, the CDR3 reads TGTGCCAGCAGTTCCCAGCTAGCGGATTCCTACAATGAGCAGTTCTTC. Translated: CASSSQLADSYNEQFF.

This clonotype was counted many times. The chain links TRBV7-6 to TRBJ2-1; D not resolved. V was cut by 5 bases and J by 4 bases, with 15 bases left in between. Germline V gives CDR1 SGHVS, CDR2 FNYEAQ. This CDR3 is 15 amino acids long. The DNA of the CDR3 is TGTGCCAGCAGCCCTGGCGGTACCCATTACAATGAGCAGTTCTTC. Encoded protein: CASSPGGTHYNEQFF.

This clonotype was picked up one time. V gene TRBV12-3 or TRBV12-4 combines with J gene TRBJ2-7; D unclear. V lost 3 bases and J lost 3, with 12 bases in between. The CDR3 loop spans 14 amino acids. The CDR3 loop reads CASSFSRTFYEQYF. The CDR3 DNA follows: TGTGCCAGCAGTTTTAGCCGGACCTTCTACGAGCAGTACTTC.

There are a few counts of this clonotype. The chain couples TRBV20-1 to TRBJ1-2; D gene ambiguous. CDR1 DFQATT and CDR2 SNEGSKA come from the germline V gene (reference sequence). Trimming removed 5 bases at V and 4 bases at J, with 17 bases between. The CDR3 sequence is 14 residues long. The CDR3 DNA reads as TGCAGTGCTCATGGCCAAGGTTCCTCCTATGGCTACACCTTC. Amino acids: CSAHGQGSSYGYTF.

V and J are TRBV10-2 and TRBJ1-6, with D tentatively TRBD1 (6 bases). The germline V and J ends were trimmed by 8 bases and 11 bases, with 10 bases remaining between them. The CDR3 has 11 amino acids. Germline-derived CDR1 and CDR2 are WSHSY and SAAADI. The CDR3 sequence is CASGGGPPLHF. The DNA for the CDR3 is TGCGCCAGCGGAGGGGGGCCACCCCTCCACTTT.

This clonotype was seen repeatedly, ten times or more. The gene calls are TRBV2 and TRBJ1-2; 10 nucleotides match TRBD1. CDR1 SNHLY and CDR2 FYNNEI come from the germline V gene. J lost 5 bases, V lost 6 bases, and 9 bases had no gene match. The CDR3 totals 15 residues. This CDR3 reads CASSSGTGAGYGYTF. In DNA, the CDR3 is TGTGCCAGCAGCTCCGGGACAGGGGCTGGGTATGGCTACACCTTC.

This clonotype was seen only a few times. This chain joins TRBV19 and TRBJ2-2; the match to TRBD2 covers 13 bases. The CDR3 is 15 residues long. In germline, CDR1 is LNHDA, CDR2 SQIVND (reference sequence). The V and J ends lost 8 bases and 5 bases, in that order; junction bases with no gene match: 5. The CDR3 is CASRTSGSMTGELFF. CDR3 DNA: TGTGCCAGTCGGACTAGCGGGAGTATGACCGGGGAGCTGTTTTTT. Complete variable domain (other parts from reference TRBV19 and TRBJ2-2): DGGITQSPKYLFRKEGQNVTLSCEQNLNHDAMYWYRQDPGQGLRLIYYSQIVNDFQKGDIAEGYSVSREKKESFPLTVTSAQKNPTAFYLCASRTSGSMTGELFFGEGSRLTVL.

As concerns this clonotype: A much larger clone lies one base from this, so it may be a read error. This chain connects TRBV7-2 to TRBJ1-2, with a possible D match to TRBD1 (5 bases). The CDR3 consists of 15 residues. In germline, CDR1 is SGHTA, CDR2 FQGNSA. Trimming shortened V by 5 bases and J by 7 bases, and 20 bases separated the two germline ends. The chain's CDR3 is CASSVPRAGRSGYTF. Written as DNA, the CDR3 is TGTGCCAGCAGCGTTCCTCGGGCAGGGCGGAGTGGCTACACCTTC.

This clonotype was seen at least ten times. This chain uses TRBV10-1 with TRBJ2-1; no reliable D call. V lost 4 bases, J lost 2 bases, and 15 bases lay in between. The CDR3 contains 16 residues. Germline V CDR1 and CDR2: WNHNN, SYGVQD (reference sequence). The CDR3 is CASSGYRASTYNEQFF. The DNA for the CDR3 is TGCGCCAGCAGTGGATATAGGGCCAGCACCTACAATGAGCAGTTCTTC.

This clonotype was found many times. The chain couples TRBV12-3 or TRBV12-4 to TRBJ2-1; 13 bases match TRBD2. CDR3 length equals 15 residues. Trimming removed 5 bases from V and 7 bases from J; junction bases left unmatched: 5. In DNA, the CDR3 is TGTGCCAGCAGTCCAGGGGGACTAGCGGGAAATGAGCAGTTCTTC. This gives the protein CASSPGGLAGNEQFF.